This T cell receptor (beta chain) was recorded in a study of cytomegalovirus exposure and HLA in healthy donors. Of note for this clone: What it recognizes is unknown.

Germline lookup yields CDR1 SGDLS and CDR2 YYNGEE. The CDR3 spans 14 residues. Trimming stripped 4 bases from V and 3 bases from J, with 10 bases between. Study results and limitations: The investigators catalogued 150 or so TCR beta chains as cytomegalovirus-associated.

Clones were read by immunoSEQ multiplex PCR, and TCRdb kept only the in-frame ones, dropping some. The sample lists 300,000 to 400,000 clones; 70% to 90% were seen once. The study drew the donors from its approximately 130-subject validation cohort, separate from the roughly 700-subject first cohort. The receptor was isolated from a woman aged 18-35 years in good health and CMV-seronegative. The source material was PBMCs. The rearrangement joins TRBV9 to TRBJ2-2; D possibly corresponds to TRBD2 (5 bases). The chain's CDR3 is CASSPRGYTGELFF. The CDR3 DNA is TGTGCCAGCAGCCCCCGCGGGTACACCGGGGAGCTGTTTTTT.